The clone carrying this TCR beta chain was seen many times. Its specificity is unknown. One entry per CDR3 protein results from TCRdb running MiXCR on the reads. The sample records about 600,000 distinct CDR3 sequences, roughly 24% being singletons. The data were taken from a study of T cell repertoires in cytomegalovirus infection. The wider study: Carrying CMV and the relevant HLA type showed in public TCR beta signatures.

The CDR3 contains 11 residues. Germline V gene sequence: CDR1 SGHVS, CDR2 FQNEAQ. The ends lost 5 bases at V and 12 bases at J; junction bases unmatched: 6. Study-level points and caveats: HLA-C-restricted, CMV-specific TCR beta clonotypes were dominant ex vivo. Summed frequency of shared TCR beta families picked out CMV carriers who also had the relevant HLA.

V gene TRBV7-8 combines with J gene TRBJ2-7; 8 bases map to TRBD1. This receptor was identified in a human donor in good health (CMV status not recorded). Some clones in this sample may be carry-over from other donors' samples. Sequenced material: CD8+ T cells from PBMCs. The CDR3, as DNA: TGTGCCAGCAGCCAGCAGGGGGCAAGGTACTTC. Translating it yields CASSQQGARYF.